This entry lists 3 T cell receptor beta chains sequenced from one sample in a study of blood T cells in healthy people across ages (dated by TCRdb to between 2015 and 2016). The library relied on 5' RACE. The sequencer listed for this sample is Illumina HiSeq 2500. A second PCR of about 7 to 12 cycles was run with a J-beta primer mix and a sample-barcoded 5' primer. The raw public reads went through TCRdb reprocessing: fastp at Q25, MiXCR clone calling, in-frame beta chains kept. Each CDR3 protein appears once, grouped with its most common genes and DNA. The sample profile shows fewer than 2,000,000 distinct CDR3 sequences; about 35% of them were found once. The top ten clones comprise 11% of the sample. The source material was blood. The receptors were sampled from a woman under 40 in good health.

The J gene is TRBJ2-5, the V gene TRBV10-1, with TRBD1 matching over 10 bases. The CDR3 contains 15 residues. V dropped 5 bases and J dropped 2; count of bases not matched to a gene: 5. Germline values: CDR1 WNHNN, CDR2 SYGVQD (reference sequence). The CDR3 reads CASSMGQGNQETQYF. CDR3 coding DNA: TGCGCCAGCAGTATGGGACAGGGGAATCAAGAGACCCAGTACTTC.

This sequence joins TRBV7-3 and TRBJ2-1; 7 bases line up with TRBD1. The CDR3 consists of 14 residues. V shed 1 base, J shed 13 bases, and the junction held 10 bases outside the gene matches. CDR1 is SGHTA, CDR2 FQGTGA, per germline. In nucleotides, the CDR3 is TGTGCCAGCAGCTTAATAGGACAGGCGGGTCCCCAGTTCTTC. It specifies CASSLIGQAGPQFF.

The chain uses TRBV27 and TRBJ1-5, with 10 nucleotides matching TRBD1. V gave up 3 bases and J gave up 5 bases; unmatched junction bases: 10. The CDR3 contains 17 residues. Germline V gene sequence: CDR1 MNHEY, CDR2 SMNVEV (reference sequence). This chain's CDR3 is CASSLGQGTALDQPQHF. The CDR3 coding sequence is TGTGCCAGCAGTTTGGGACAGGGGACAGCCTTAGATCAGCCCCAGCATTTT.